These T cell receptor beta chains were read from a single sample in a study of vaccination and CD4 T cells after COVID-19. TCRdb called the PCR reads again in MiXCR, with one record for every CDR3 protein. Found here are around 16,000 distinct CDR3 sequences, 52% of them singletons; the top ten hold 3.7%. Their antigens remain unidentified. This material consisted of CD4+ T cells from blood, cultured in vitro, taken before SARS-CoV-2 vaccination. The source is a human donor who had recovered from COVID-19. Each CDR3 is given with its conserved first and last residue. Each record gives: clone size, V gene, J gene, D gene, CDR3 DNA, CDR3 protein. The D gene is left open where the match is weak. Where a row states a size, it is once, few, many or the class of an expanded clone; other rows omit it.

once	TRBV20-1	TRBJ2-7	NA	TGCAGTGCTAAACGGCCAGGGGCTACCTACGAGCAGTACTTC	CSAKRPGATYEQYF
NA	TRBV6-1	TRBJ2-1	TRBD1	TGTGCCAGCATCCGGGACAGGGTACACAATGAGCAGTTCTTC	CASIRDRVHNEQFF
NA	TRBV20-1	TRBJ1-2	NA	TGCAGTGCTACGGGACGGCGATATGGCTACACCTTC	CSATGRRYGYTF
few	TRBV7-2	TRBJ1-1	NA	TGTGCCAGCAGCCCGCAGTCCCCCACTGAAGCTTTCTTT	CASSPQSPTEAFF
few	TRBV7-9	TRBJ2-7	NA	TGTGCCAGCAGCCCCGGCACAGGGTACGGCGAGCAGTACTTC	CASSPGTGYGEQYF
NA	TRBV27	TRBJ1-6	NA	TGTGCCAGCAGTCCAGGGACGGGATATTCACCCCTCCACTTT	CASSPGTGYSPLHF
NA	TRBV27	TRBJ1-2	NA	TGTGCCAGCAGTCCCGCACAGGGTGGCGGCTACACCTTC	CASSPAQGGGYTF
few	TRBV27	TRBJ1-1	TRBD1	TGTGCCAGCAGTTTATTAGGGGGCGCGGCCACTGAAGCTTTCTTT	CASSLLGGAATEAFF
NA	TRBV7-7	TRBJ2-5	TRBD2	TGTGCCAGCAGCTTATCGCGGGGGGCGTGGGAGACCCAGTACTTC	CASSLSRGAWETQYF
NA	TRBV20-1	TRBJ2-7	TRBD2	TGCAGTGCTACTAGCGGGGGCTCCTACGAGCAGTACTTC	CSATSGGSYEQYF
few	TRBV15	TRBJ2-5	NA	TGTGCCACCAGCAGCCCGGGACATTGGGAGACCCAGTACTTC	CATSSPGHWETQYF
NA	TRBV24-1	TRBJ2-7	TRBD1	TGTGCCACCAGTGACCCCGGACAGGGGACCTACGAGCAGTACTTC	CATSDPGQGTYEQYF
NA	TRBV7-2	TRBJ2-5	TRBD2	TGTGCCAGCAGCTTTGGGGACGGGGGGGTAACGACCCAGTACTTC	CASSFGDGGVTTQYF
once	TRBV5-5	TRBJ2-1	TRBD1	TGTGCCAGCAGCTCGGGACAGGGCTACAATGAGCAGTTCTTC	CASSSGQGYNEQFF
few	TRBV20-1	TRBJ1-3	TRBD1	TGCAGTGCTAGTTACTCGACAGGGGGCAATGGAAACACCATATATTTT	CSASYSTGGNGNTIYF
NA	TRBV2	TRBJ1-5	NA	TGTGCCAGCACCTCTACCCGGGACACCTATCAGCCCCAGCATTTT	CASTSTRDTYQPQHF
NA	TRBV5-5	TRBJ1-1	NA	TGTGCCAGCAGCCCCGCCTGGGTATTCACTGAAGCTTTCTTT	CASSPAWVFTEAFF
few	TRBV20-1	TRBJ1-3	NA	TGCAGTGTGAAGGCAGGAAACACCATATATTTT	CSVKAGNTIYF
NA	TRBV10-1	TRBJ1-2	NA	TGCGCCAGCAGCTCATCGGGGGGAACAATCAGGTACACCTTC	CASSSSGGTIRYTF
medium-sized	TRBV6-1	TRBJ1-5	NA	TGTGCCAGCAGTGAAGATAGAGGTCCCTTGAATCAGCCCCAGCATTTT	CASSEDRGPLNQPQHF
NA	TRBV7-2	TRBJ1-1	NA	TGTGCCAGCAGCTTAGTAGGGAACACTGAAGCTTTCTTT	CASSLVGNTEAFF
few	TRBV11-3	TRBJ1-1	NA	TGTGCCAGCAGCTATGGTTCTAACACTGAAGCTTTCTTT	CASSYGSNTEAFF
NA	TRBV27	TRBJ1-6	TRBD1	TGTGCCAGCTCCGACAGGGGGAATTCACCCCTCCACTTT	CASSDRGNSPLHF
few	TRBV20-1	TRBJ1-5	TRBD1	TGCAGTGCTAGACGGACAGGGGGTGGGCAGCCCCAGCATTTT	CSARRTGGGQPQHF
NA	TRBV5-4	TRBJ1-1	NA	TGTGCCAGCAGCGGAACAGGTGTAAAGAACACTGAAGCTTTCTTT	CASSGTGVKNTEAFF
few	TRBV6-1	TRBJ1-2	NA	TGTGCCAGCAGAATACTGAACGAAGGTAACTATGGCTACACCTTC	CASRILNEGNYGYTF
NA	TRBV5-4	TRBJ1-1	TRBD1	TGTGCCAGCAGCCGGACAGGGGTGAACACTGAAGCTTTCTTT	CASSRTGVNTEAFF
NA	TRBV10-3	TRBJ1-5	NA	TGTGCCATCAGTGAGTGGAGGGAGCAGCCCCAGCATTTT	CAISEWREQPQHF
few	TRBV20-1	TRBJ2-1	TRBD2	TGCAGTGCTAGTAGCGGGGGCAATGAGCAGTTCTTC	CSASSGGNEQFF
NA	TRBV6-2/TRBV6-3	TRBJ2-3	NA	TGTGCCAGCAGTACGACCGGACTAAGCACAGATACGCAGTATTTT	CASSTTGLSTDTQYF
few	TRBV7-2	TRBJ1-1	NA	TGTGCCAGCAGCTCCGCGGGGTACACTGAAGCTTTCTTT	CASSSAGYTEAFF
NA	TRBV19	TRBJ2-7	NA	TGTGCCAGTAGTATCCCGTTCGGCGGAGCCTACGAGCAGTACTTC	CASSIPFGGAYEQYF
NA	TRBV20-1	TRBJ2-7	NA	TGCAGTGCCCCGGACACCTCCTACGAGCAGTACTTC	CSAPDTSYEQYF
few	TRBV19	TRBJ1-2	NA	TGTGCCAGTAGTATACAGCCGACATATACTAACTATGGCTACACCTTC	CASSIQPTYTNYGYTF
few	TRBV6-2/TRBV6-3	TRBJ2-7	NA	TGTGCCAGCGGGCTTCCCTACGAGCAGTACTTC	CASGLPYEQYF
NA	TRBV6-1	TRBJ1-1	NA	TGTGCCAGCCGTAGGGGCTTGGGCACTGAAGCTTTCTTT	CASRRGLGTEAFF
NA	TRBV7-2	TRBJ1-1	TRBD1	TGTGCCAGCTCCGGGAGGGGGCGCTTAACTGAAGCTTTCTTT	CASSGRGRLTEAFF
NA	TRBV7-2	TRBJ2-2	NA	TGTGCCAGCAGCCTAGACGGGACCGGGGAGCTGTTTTTT	CASSLDGTGELFF
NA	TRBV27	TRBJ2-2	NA	TGTGCCAGCAGTTTAAACAGGGCTGCCGGGGAGCTGTTTTTT	CASSLNRAAGELFF
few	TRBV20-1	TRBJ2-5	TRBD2	TGCAGTGCTAGAGAGTTCGCGGGAGGGCCAGCGGAGACCCAGTACTTC	CSAREFAGGPAETQYF
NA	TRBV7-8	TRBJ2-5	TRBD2	TGTGCCAGCAGCCCAAGCGCTAGCGGCCAAGAGACCCAGTACTTC	CASSPSASGQETQYF
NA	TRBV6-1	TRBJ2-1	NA	TGTGCCAGCAGCCCGGCGCACAATGAGCAGTTCTTC	CASSPAHNEQFF
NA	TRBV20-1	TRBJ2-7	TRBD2	TGCAGCGCCGGGGGGGCTAGCGGGATGTACGAGCAGTACTTC	CSAGGASGMYEQYF
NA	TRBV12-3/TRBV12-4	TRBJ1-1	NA	TGTGCCAGCAGGATAGACAGCGAGAACACTGAAGCTTTCTTT	CASRIDSENTEAFF
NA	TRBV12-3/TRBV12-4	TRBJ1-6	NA	TGTGCCAGCAGTTTTCAGAATTCACCCCTCCACTTT	CASSFQNSPLHF
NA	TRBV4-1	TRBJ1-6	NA	TGCGCCAGCAGCCAAGTCCCAGGGCCCTTAGGGAATTCACCCCTCCACTTT	CASSQVPGPLGNSPLHF
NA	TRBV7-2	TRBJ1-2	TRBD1	TGTGCCAGCAGCTTAGTCTGGGACAGGGTTGTCTTCTATGGCTACACCTTC	CASSLVWDRVVFYGYTF
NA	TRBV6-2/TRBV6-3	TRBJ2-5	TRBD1	TGTGCCAGCAGTTACGGGACAGGGAGTAGGGAGACCCAGTACTTC	CASSYGTGSRETQYF
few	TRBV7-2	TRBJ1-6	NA	TGTGCCAGCAGCCAGAGACAAGGTGTAGGGCCACCCCTCCACTTT	CASSQRQGVGPPLHF
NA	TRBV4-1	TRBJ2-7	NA	TGCGCCAGCAGCCAAGGGGATTCTTCGTACGAGCAGTACTTC	CASSQGDSSYEQYF
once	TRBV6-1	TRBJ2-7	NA	TGTGCCAGCAGTGAAGCTACCTCCTACGAGCAGTACTTC	CASSEATSYEQYF
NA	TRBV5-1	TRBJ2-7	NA	TGCGCCAGCAGTCGTGAGACAGGAGGGCGTGGCGAGCAGTACTTC	CASSRETGGRGEQYF